The clone carrying this T cell receptor (beta chain) occurred many times. Clones were sequenced by immunoSEQ multiplex PCR, and TCRdb holds only the in-frame ones, with some missing. The sample contains about 380,000 clones, around 84% of which appear only once. The sample comes from a study of blood T cell repertoires in COVID-19. Germline V CDR1 and CDR2: SGHRS, YFSETQ. The CDR3 runs 16 residues. V was clipped by 2 bases and J by 4 bases; unmatched bases: 8. The origin of this receptor is a woman younger than 35 with acute or convalescent COVID-19. The chain combines TRBV5-1 with TRBJ2-1, with 8 bases lining up with TRBD1. Material for sequencing was peripheral blood. The CDR3, as DNA: TGCGCCAGCAGCTTATCAGGACAGGGCCTATACAATGAGCAGTTCTTC. It translates to CASSLSGQGLYNEQFF.